Following are 32 T cell receptor beta chains from one sample sequenced in a study of blood T cell repertoires in COVID-19. Method: immunoSEQ multiplex PCR; TCRdb's copy keeps in-frame clones and lacks some. The sample contains 500,000 to 600,000 clones, roughly nine tenths of which appear only once. The sequencing sample was made of peripheral blood. Receptors originate from a woman between 45 and 60 years old with COVID-19, enrolled during active disease.

The CDR3, as DNA: TGTGCCAGCAGCTTAATACAGGGGGTTAATGAAAAACTGTTTTTT. This codes for CASSLIQGVNEKLFF. The rearrangement uses TRBV11-2 and TRBJ1-4, with 8 bases fitting TRBD1. CDR1 SGHAT and CDR2 FQNNGV come from the germline V gene. The CDR3 is 15 amino acids. The V segment lost 2 bases and the J segment 4 bases; nucleotides outside the gene matches: 3.

V usage is TRBV15 and J usage is TRBJ1-4; weak D call: TRBD1 (5 bases). V lost 0 bases, J lost 5 bases, and 10 bases lay in between. The CDR3 is 15 amino acids. Germline V lookup: CDR1 LNHNV, CDR2 YYDKDF (reference sequence). DNA for the CDR3: TGTGCCACCAGCAGAGACCAGGGTCAAAATGAAAAACTGTTTTTT. Its protein product is CATSRDQGQNEKLFF.

J is TRBJ2-3 and V is TRBV5-4, with 8 bases aligning to TRBD1. V trimming: 4 bases; J trimming: 1 base; junction bases outside the gene matches: 2. CDR3 length: 14 amino acids. The germline gives CDR1 SGHNT, CDR2 YYREEE (reference sequence). CDR3 loop: CASSKDRGTDTQYF. DNA for the CDR3: TGTGCCAGCAGCAAGGACAGGGGCACAGATACGCAGTATTTT. The full variable domain, its missing parts supplied by reference TRBV5-4 and TRBJ2-3, is ETGVTQSPTHLIKTRGQQVTLRCSSQSGHNTVSWYQQALGQGPQFIFQYYREEENGRGNFPPRFSGLQFPNYSSELNVNALELDDSALYLCASSKDRGTDTQYFGPGTRLTVL.

In nucleotides, the CDR3 is TGTGCCAGCAGCGCCCGGGGAGGGGGCACAGATACGCAGTATTTT. Translated, it gives CASSARGGGTDTQYF. The genes are TRBV3-1 (or the pseudogene TRBV3-2) and TRBJ2-3, with 7 bases that match TRBD2. Germline V gives CDR1 LGHDT, CDR2 YNNKEL (reference sequence). CDR3 length: 15 amino acids. With V trimmed by 5 bases and J by 1 base, 6 bases remained unmatched.

The V and J genes are TRBV6-5 and TRBJ2-5; possibly TRBD2 for D (6 bases). V dropped 7 bases and J dropped 5 bases, with 20 bases sitting between them. Germline values: CDR1 MNHEY, CDR2 SVGAGI. The CDR3 runs to 15 residues. The CDR3 DNA sequence: TGTGCCAGCACCACACTGGGGGGTTCGCGGGAGACCCAGTACTTC. Residues: CASTTLGGSRETQYF.

This clone is a singleton in its sample. The rearrangement uses TRBV6-5 and TRBJ1-2; D is undetermined. This CDR3 has 14 residues. Germline V gives CDR1 MNHEY, CDR2 SVGAGI. V gave up 0 bases and J gave up 8 bases, with 13 bases separating them. The CDR3 reads CASSYSPAEAGYTF. The CDR3 DNA is TGTGCCAGCAGTTACTCGCCGGCAGAGGCAGGCTACACCTTC.

The rearrangement joins TRBV18 to TRBJ2-6; tentatively, D is TRBD1 (6 bases). Germline V lookup: CDR1 KGHSH, CDR2 LQKENI. The CDR3 totals 17 residues. Trimming took 3 bases from V and 0 from J, leaving 12 bases between them. The CDR3, as DNA: TGTGCCAGCTCACCGGGGGCTCCCCTCTCTGGGGCCAACGTCCTGACTTTC. This codes for CASSPGAPLSGANVLTF.

This rearrangement joins TRBV14 to TRBJ2-5; D is unclear. CDR1 is SGHDN and CDR2 is FVKESK in the germline V gene. V gave up 4 bases and J gave up 5 bases, with 11 bases separating them. This CDR3 is built from 13 residues. CDR3 DNA sequence: TGTGCCAGCAGCCTTGCTCCGCGGGAGACCCAGTACTTC. Protein sequence: CASSLAPRETQYF.

Comment on this clone: Different DNA sequences within this sample yield the same CDR3. The J gene is TRBJ1-1, the V gene TRBV5-1; no definite D call. This CDR3 has 13 amino acids. Trimming took off 3 bases at V and 0 bases at J, with 6 bases between the two ends. The germline V gene encodes CDR1 SGHRS and CDR2 YFSETQ. For the CDR3, the DNA is TGCGCCAGCAGCTCGACAATGAACACTGAAGCTTTCTTT. Residues: CASSSTMNTEAFF.

The chain's CDR3 is CASSSSAGVMNGYTF. Written as DNA, the CDR3 is TGTGCCAGCAGCTCATCGGCAGGGGTAATGAATGGCTACACCTTC. The V gene is TRBV27, the J gene TRBJ1-2; D is perhaps TRBD1 (6 bases). Trimming removed 6 bases from V and 6 bases from J, with 20 bases in between. This CDR3 spans 15 amino acids. Germline CDR1 and CDR2: MNHEY and SMNVEV (reference sequence).

This clone was seen just once. The chain employs TRBV1 and TRBJ1-3. TRBV1 is a listed pseudogene. This CDR3 comprises 8 residues. CDR3 nucleotide sequence: TGCACCAGCAGACCCGGGGATTTT. It codes for CTSRPGDF.

The chain is built from TRBV10-3 and TRBJ1-4; 7 positions match TRBD1. The V gene end was trimmed by 5 bases and the J gene end by 8 bases; junction bases not matched to a gene: 11. The CDR3 has 15 residues. Germline loops: CDR1 ENHRY, CDR2 SYGVKD. The CDR3 here is CAISQTGKGEEKLFF. In nucleotides, the CDR3 is TGTGCCATCAGTCAGACAGGGAAGGGAGAAGAAAAACTGTTTTTT.

In this sample, this clone turned up once. The chain combines TRBV14 with TRBJ2-7; TRBD1 matches at 7 bases. V shed 4 bases and J 3 bases; nucleotides not matched to a gene: 0. This CDR3 has 12 residues. Looked up from germline, CDR1 is SGHDN and CDR2 is FVKESK. The CDR3 region is CASSRTGYEQYF. The DNA for the CDR3 is TGTGCCAGCAGCCGGACAGGCTACGAGCAGTACTTC. Filled out from reference TRBV14 and TRBJ2-7, the complete variable domain reads EAGVTQFPSHSVIEKGQTVTLRCDPISGHDNLYWYRRVMGKEIKFLLHFVKESKQDESGMPNNRFLAERTGGTYSTLKVQPAELEDSGVYFCASSRTGYEQYFGPGTRLTVT.

The chain uses TRBV7-9 and TRBJ2-1, with 9 bases identical to TRBD1. The trim removed 3 bases at V and 4 bases at J, leaving 4 bases unmatched. The CDR3 has 15 residues. The germline gives CDR1 SEHNR, CDR2 FQNEAQ (reference sequence). CDR3 protein: CASSFRDRDYNEQFF. The CDR3 DNA sequence: TGTGCCAGCAGCTTCCGGGACAGGGATTACAATGAGCAGTTCTTC.

The CDR3 reads CASRSGGQTNYGYTF. The CDR3 coding sequence is TGTGCCAGCAGATCGGGTGGTCAGACTAACTATGGCTACACCTTC. The V call is TRBV6-5, the J call TRBJ1-2; the D is unclear. V was clipped by 6 bases and J by 0 bases, with 14 bases between them. CDR3 length equals 15 residues. CDR1 and CDR2 from the germline V gene are MNHEY and SVGAGI.

Of note for this clone: Other DNA sequences within the sample encode an identical CDR3. V usage is TRBV19 and J usage is TRBJ1-1, with 7 bases matching TRBD1. Germline assignment: CDR1 LNHDA and CDR2 SQIVND (reference sequence). V gave up 10 bases and J gave up 0 bases; unmatched junction bases: 14. This CDR3 has 16 residues. For the CDR3, the DNA is TGTGCCACTTCAGGGGGTTTCGAGGGCATGAACACTGAAGCTTTCTTT. It is translated as CATSGGFEGMNTEAFF.

This chain connects TRBV28 to TRBJ1-5, with TRBD1 as a possible D gene (5 bases). V lost 10 bases and J lost 4, with 14 bases in between. Germline V gives CDR1 MDHEN, CDR2 SYDVKM. This CDR3 comprises 13 residues. The CDR3 region is CATEDSLNQPQHF. DNA for the CDR3: TGTGCCACCGAAGACAGCCTAAATCAGCCCCAGCATTTT.

The rearrangement uses TRBV6-6 and TRBJ1-4; 7 bases fit TRBD1. The V gene end was trimmed by 6 bases and the J gene end by 4 bases; junction bases not matched to a gene: 8. The CDR3 contains 15 residues. Germline-derived CDR1 and CDR2 are MNHNY and SVGAGI (reference sequence). The CDR3 loop is CASSNRGRGNEKLFF. The CDR3 DNA follows: TGTGCCAGCAGCAACAGGGGTCGAGGTAATGAAAAACTGTTTTTT.

The chain employs TRBV19 and TRBJ1-5, with D possibly TRBD1 on 5 matching bases. V gave up 5 bases and J gave up 7 bases, with 12 bases separating them. In germline, CDR1 is LNHDA, CDR2 SQIVND (reference sequence). CDR3 length equals 13 residues. For the CDR3, the DNA is TGTGCCAGTAGTGTCTTCCGGGGGCAGCCCCAGCATTTT. It translates to CASSVFRGQPQHF.

This clone was seen a few times. The chain carries TRBV19 and TRBJ2-2, with 7 bases fitting TRBD1. The CDR3 is 16 amino acids. Losses at the gene ends were 7 bases for V and 4 bases for J; bases not matched to a gene: 12. Germline-derived CDR1 and CDR2 are LNHDA and SQIVND (reference sequence). CDR3 in amino acids: CASNEGAPPSTGELFF. DNA of the CDR3: TGTGCCAGTAATGAGGGGGCCCCGCCGAGCACCGGGGAGCTGTTTTTT.

The chain has TRBV3-1 (or the pseudogene TRBV3-2) and TRBJ2-3; D might be TRBD2 (6 bases). The V gene lost 3 bases and the J gene lost 5 bases, with 18 bases spanning the gap. The CDR3 extends over 16 amino acids. Germline CDR1 and CDR2: LGHDT and YNNKEL (reference sequence). The CDR3 region has the DNA TGTGCCAGCAGCCACACACCGGCGGCAGCGGGAGATACGCAGTATTTT. Translated: CASSHTPAAAGDTQYF.

CDR3: CASSRLVADTQYF. CDR3 nucleotide sequence: TGTGCCAGCTCACGGCTAGTTGCAGATACGCAGTATTTT. V is TRBV18 and J is TRBJ2-3; no reliable D call. V lost 4 bases to trimming and J lost 4 bases, with 9 bases between them. Germline V gene lookup returns CDR1 KGHSH and CDR2 LQKENI. This CDR3 is 13 amino acids long. Based on the CDR3 plus reference TRBV18 and TRBJ2-3, the full variable domain is NAGVMQNPRHLVRRRGQEARLRCSPMKGHSHVYWYRQLPEEGLKFMVYLQKENIIDESGMPKERFSAEFPKEGPSILRIQQVVRGDSAAYFCASSRLVADTQYFGPGTRLTVL.

The chain has TRBV9 and TRBJ2-7; 7 nucleotides agree with TRBD1. The V gene end was trimmed by 1 base and the J gene end by 4 bases; junction bases not matched to a gene: 5. Germline CDR1 is SGDLS and CDR2 is YYNGEE. The CDR3 has 14 amino acids. The CDR3 sequence: CASSVRDRPYEQYF. The CDR3 region has the DNA TGTGCCAGCAGCGTAAGGGACAGACCTTACGAGCAGTACTTC.

The chain couples TRBV10-3 to TRBJ2-7; 9 nucleotides agree with TRBD1. Per germline, CDR1 ENHRY and CDR2 SYGVKD. With V trimmed by 2 bases and J by 5 bases, 7 bases remained unmatched. CDR3 length equals 15 residues. In nucleotides, the CDR3 is TGTGCCATCAGTGAGCTGGGACAGGGAGGGAACGAGCAGTACTTC. This gives the protein CAISELGQGGNEQYF.

This clone appeared a single time. The chain links TRBV6-5 to TRBJ1-3, with D possibly matching TRBD1 (6 bases). CDR3 length equals 15 residues. The V gene's germline CDR1 is MNHEY and CDR2 SVGAGI. Trimming took 5 bases from V and 0 from J, leaving 11 bases between them. The DNA for the CDR3 is TGTGCCAGCAGTAGCCGGGACAACTCTGGAAACACCATATATTTT. It is translated as CASSSRDNSGNTIYF.

The gene calls are TRBV5-4 and TRBJ1-5; the D is unclear. Per germline, CDR1 SGHNT and CDR2 YYREEE (reference sequence). Deletions cut 0 bases from V and 3 bases from J, with 7 bases between. The CDR3 extends over 14 amino acids. Here the CDR3 DNA reads TGTGCCAGCAGCTTGGCGGGGTTCAATCAGCCCCAGCATTTT. Its protein product is CASSLAGFNQPQHF.

As concerns this clone: The same CDR3 also results from other DNA sequences found in this sample. The rearrangement uses TRBV28 and TRBJ1-5; 7 nucleotides line up with TRBD1. The CDR3 extends over 14 amino acids. V gave up 4 bases and J gave up 4 bases; unmatched junction bases: 4. Germline loops: CDR1 MDHEN, CDR2 SYDVKM. The CDR3 coding sequence is TGTGCCAGCAGTTCGCCAGGGGGTAATCAGCCCCAGCATTTT. Its protein product is CASSSPGGNQPQHF.

This rearrangement joins TRBV3-1 (or the pseudogene TRBV3-2) to TRBJ1-5; D may be TRBD1 (5 bases). Germline V gives CDR1 LGHDT, CDR2 YNNKEL (reference sequence). The CDR3 runs 15 residues. V was clipped by 1 base and J by 6 bases, with 13 bases between them. In DNA, the CDR3 is TGTGCCAGCAGCCAAGGAGTAGGGGTGGGTCAGCCCCAGCATTTT. Protein product: CASSQGVGVGQPQHF.

The chain carries TRBV6-6 and TRBJ1-1; TRBD1 matches 8 bases. The J segment lost 2 bases and the V segment lost 6 bases, leaving 11 bases of the junction unmatched. The CDR3 has 16 residues. CDR1 and CDR2 (germline): MNHNY, SVGAGI (reference sequence). The CDR3 DNA follows: TGTGCCAGCAGGATACCTATGGGGACAGGCAACACTGAAGCTTTCTTT. Protein: CASRIPMGTGNTEAFF.

The V gene is TRBV7-3, the J gene TRBJ2-1, with D possibly being TRBD2 (5 bases). Germline V CDR1 and CDR2: SGHTA, FQGTGA. V was trimmed by 1 base and J by 1 base, leaving 11 bases between them. This CDR3 spans 16 amino acids. CDR3 coding DNA: TGTGCCAGCAGCTTAAGGGTAGCGTCGTCCTACAATGAGCAGTTCTTC. Amino acid sequence: CASSLRVASSYNEQFF.

DNA of the CDR3: TGTGCCACCAGTGGGCAAGCTAGCGGGGGGGCAGAGACCCAGTACTTC. Residues: CATSGQASGGAETQYF. The V gene is TRBV15, the J gene TRBJ2-5; 12 bases map to TRBD2. The germline CDR1 and CDR2 sequences are LNHNV and YYDKDF (reference sequence). This CDR3 is 16 amino acids long. V trimming: 6 bases; J trimming: 4 bases; junction bases outside the gene matches: 9.

The chain couples TRBV6-5 to TRBJ1-4; D is unclear. The CDR3 totals 15 residues. Germline V lookup: CDR1 MNHEY, CDR2 SVGAGI. V was clipped by 0 bases and J by 8 bases, with 13 bases between them. CDR3 sequence reads: CASSYSGGSGEKLFF. DNA of the CDR3: TGTGCCAGCAGTTACTCAGGAGGTTCGGGCGAAAAACTGTTTTTT.